The entry below gives a single T cell receptor (beta chain) sequence along with its context. This record comes from a study of blood T cell repertoires in COVID-19. Across the study: The analysed material was cDNA or gDNA that came from T cells, B-cell-depleted T cells, or PBMCs.

Measured with immunoSEQ multiplex PCR; TCRdb has only the in-frame clones, and not every one. The table includes around 260,000 clones, 80% to 90% detected once. V was pared by 4 bases and J by 6 bases, with 8 bases of the junction left unmatched. CDR3 length: 15 amino acids. CDR1 MNHEY and CDR2 SMNVEV come from the germline V gene (reference sequence). This TCR derives from a woman in her forties or fifties with acute or convalescent COVID-19. The rearrangement links TRBV27 to TRBJ2-3; 9 positions agree with TRBD2. Source material: peripheral blood. In DNA form, the CDR3 reads TGTGCCAGCAGTTCCCTTAGCGGGAGTGTCGATACGCAGTATTTT. Translated: CASSSLSGSVDTQYF.